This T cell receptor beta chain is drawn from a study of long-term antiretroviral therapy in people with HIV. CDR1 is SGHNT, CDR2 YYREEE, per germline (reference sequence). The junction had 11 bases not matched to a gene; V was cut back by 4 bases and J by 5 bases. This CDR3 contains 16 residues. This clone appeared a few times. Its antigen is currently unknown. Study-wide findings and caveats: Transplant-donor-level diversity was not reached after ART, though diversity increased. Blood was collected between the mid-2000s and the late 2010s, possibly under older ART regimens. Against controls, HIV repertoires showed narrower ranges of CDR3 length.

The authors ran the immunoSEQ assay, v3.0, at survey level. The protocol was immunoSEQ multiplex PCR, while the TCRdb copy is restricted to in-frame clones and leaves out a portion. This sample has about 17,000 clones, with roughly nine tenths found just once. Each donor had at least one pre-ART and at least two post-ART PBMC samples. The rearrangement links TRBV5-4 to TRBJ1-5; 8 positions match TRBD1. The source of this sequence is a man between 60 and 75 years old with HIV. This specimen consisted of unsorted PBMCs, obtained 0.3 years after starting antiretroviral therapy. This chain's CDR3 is CASSLVTGGLDQPQHF. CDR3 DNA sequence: TGTGCCAGCAGCCTCGTTACAGGGGGTTTGGATCAGCCCCAGCATTTT. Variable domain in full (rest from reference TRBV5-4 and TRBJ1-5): ETGVTQSPTHLIKTRGQQVTLRCSSQSGHNTVSWYQQALGQGPQFIFQYYREEENGRGNFPPRFSGLQFPNYSSELNVNALELDDSALYLCASSLVTGGLDQPQHFGDGTRLSIL.